These T cell receptor beta chains were read from a single sample in a study of blood T cells in healthy people across ages. Using its own MiXCR run on the 5' RACE reads, TCRdb lists one record per CDR3 protein. The sample carries around 750,000 distinct CDR3 sequences, about 53% recorded once. The sequencing input was blood. All receptors derive from a man at least 80 years old in good health. CDR3s include the opening cysteine and the closing phenylalanine or tryptophan. D genes are given only for firm matches. Clone sizes are given selectively: once, few, many, or a class where the clone is expanded.

>TRBV27|.|.|TRBJ2-1
TGTGCCAGCGCGAAATCCTACAATGAGCAGTTCTTC
CASAKSYNEQFF
>TRBV6-5|TRBD2|once|TRBJ2-7
TGTGCCAACAGTTACCTTATAGCGGGAGGGCCCTACGAGCAGTACTTC
CANSYLIAGGPYEQYF
>TRBV20-1|.|.|TRBJ1-3
TGCAGTGCTAGAGATCTAAACAGACCCTCTGGAAACACCATATATTTT
CSARDLNRPSGNTIYF
>TRBV20-1|.|.|TRBJ1-5
TGCAGTGCTAGAGACGAGGGGCACCCAGGCAATCAGCCCCGGCATTTT
CSARDEGHPGNQPRHF
>TRBV7-2|.|few|TRBJ2-5
TGTGCCAGCAGCCCCTCTAGAGGAGAGACCCAGTACTTC
CASSPSRGETQYF
>TRBV27|TRBD1|.|TRBJ2-7
TGTGCCAGCAGTTTAGAGGGACAGGGGCCCTCCTACGAGCAGTACTTC
CASSLEGQGPSYEQYF
>TRBV18|.|.|TRBJ2-1
TGTGCCAGCTCACCATTGATCACAGGATACAATGAGCAGTTCTTC
CASSPLITGYNEQFF
>TRBV11-1|.|.|TRBJ1-1
TGTGCCAGCAGAAAAATGGAGGGGACTGAAGCTTTCTTT
CASRKMEGTEAFF
>TRBV7-2|TRBD2|.|TRBJ2-1
TGTGCCAGCAGCAGATCCGGGAGGGGGGGGAATGAGCAGTTCTTC
CASSRSGRGGNEQFF
>TRBV28|TRBD1|.|TRBJ1-4
TGTGCCAGTAGTTCCCGACCGAGGAGGGGGCGCGGGGAAAAACTGTTTTTT
CASSSRPRRGRGEKLFF
>TRBV20-1|.|.|TRBJ2-3
TGCAGTGCTAGAATCACAGATACGCAGTATTTT
CSARITDTQYF
>TRBV6-5|.|.|TRBJ1-5
TGTGCCAGCGGGGCAGGTAAGGCAGGCGCGTTCTCGCCCCAGCATTTT
CASGAGKAGAFSPQHF
>TRBV2|.|few|TRBJ1-2
TGTGCCAGCAGGCTGGAGGCTGGGGTGAAGAGCTACACCTTC
CASRLEAGVKSYTF
>TRBV6-1|.|.|TRBJ2-5
TGTGCCAGCAGTATCGGAGGGGGCGCGGAGACCCAGTACTTC
CASSIGGGAETQYF
>TRBV28|.|few|TRBJ1-2
TGTGCCAGCAGTTCCCCTGAGTCCACCTTC
CASSSPESTF
>TRBV15|TRBD2|.|TRBJ2-7
TGTGCCACCAGAGGCCTAGCGGTAGTATACGGGACCTACGAGCAGTACTTC
CATRGLAVVYGTYEQYF
>TRBV20-1|.|.|TRBJ1-6
TGCAGTGCTAGAGCTCTTTGGTCTGGGGGCGGGACACCCCTCCACTTT
CSARALWSGGGTPLHF
>TRBV29-1|.|few|TRBJ2-5
TGCAGCGTTGATCTGGGGGGCGGAGGGACCCAGTACTTC
CSVDLGGGGTQYF
>TRBV4-2|.|.|TRBJ1-2
TGTGCCAGCAGCCAAGAGAACGGGGGCGGAAACTATGGCTACACCTTC
CASSQENGGGNYGYTF
>TRBV7-9|.|.|TRBJ2-3
TGTGCCAGCAGCTTAAGGCTACCAGGGGGCACAGATACGCAGTATTTT
CASSLRLPGGTDTQYF
>TRBV28|TRBD2|.|TRBJ2-1
TGTGCCAGCAGTCCCGGGGGTAGCGGGGGGTACAATGAGCAGTTCTTC
CASSPGGSGGYNEQFF
>TRBV20-1|.|few|TRBJ1-1
TGCAGTGCTAGAGACTCGACAGCCGCGACTGAAGCTTTCTTT
CSARDSTAATEAFF
>TRBV6-2/TRBV6-3|TRBD2|.|TRBJ2-3
TGTGCCAGCATTACCCGAGGCGGGGGTGGGGGATACGCGTATTTT
CASITRGGGGGYAYF
>TRBV20-1|.|.|TRBJ1-6
TGCAGTGCTTCGGAGGATAGCGCAAATTCACCCCTCCACTTT
CSASEDSANSPLHF
>TRBV2|TRBD1|.|TRBJ1-2
TGTGCCAGCAGTCCCGACAGGGGGCGATATGGCTACACCTTC
CASSPDRGRYGYTF
>TRBV29-1|.|few|TRBJ2-3
TGCAGCGTTGGGGTTTTGAGCACAGATACGCAGTATTTT
CSVGVLSTDTQYF
>TRBV7-9|TRBD1|.|TRBJ1-1
TGTGCCAGCAGCTTAGGTAGGGGGCAAGTCCCAGCTTTCTTT
CASSLGRGQVPAFF
>TRBV4-2|.|.|TRBJ1-1
TGTGCCAGCAGCCAAGATCTGATGAACACTGAAGCTTTCTTT
CASSQDLMNTEAFF
>TRBV9|.|.|TRBJ1-5
TGTGCCAGCAGCCCTCGGGGCTACAATCAGCCCCAGCATTTT
CASSPRGYNQPQHF
>TRBV29-1|TRBD2|.|TRBJ2-1
TGCAGCGTTGACTTCCTAGCGGGAGGGCCTGATGAGCAGTTCTTC
CSVDFLAGGPDEQFF
>TRBV29-1|.|.|TRBJ2-5
TGCAGCGTTGAACAGGTAGAGACCCAGTACTTC
CSVEQVETQYF
>TRBV20-1|.|.|TRBJ1-2
TGCAGTGCTAGAGGTGACGCCTTGAACTATGGCTACACCTTC
CSARGDALNYGYTF
>TRBV6-1|.|.|TRBJ2-7
TGTGCCAGCAGTGTCGCGTTTAACTACGAGCAGTACTTC
CASSVAFNYEQYF
>TRBV6-6|TRBD1|.|TRBJ1-1
TGTGCCAGCAGTTACGAGGGGGCAAACACTGAAGCTTTCTTT
CASSYEGANTEAFF
>TRBV5-1|.|.|TRBJ2-3
TGCGCCAGCAACTTGTCGGGCAGTAGTGTCCCCCACAGATACGCGTATTTT
CASNLSGSSVPHRYAYF
>TRBV20-1|.|few|TRBJ2-3
TGCAGTGCTAGAGATCCGGCAGGACGGGGAGATACGCAGTATTTT
CSARDPAGRGDTQYF
>TRBV2|.|many|TRBJ2-7
TGTGCCAGCATTGGGGTAGTATCCGGCTACGAGCAGTACTTC
CASIGVVSGYEQYF
>TRBV6-6|TRBD1|.|TRBJ1-5
TGTGCCAGCAGAGACAGGGGATCTCAGCCCCAGCATTTT
CASRDRGSQPQHF
>TRBV6-5|TRBD1|.|TRBJ2-5
TGTGCCAGCAGTAACCGGCGGACAGGTACCCAAGAGACCCAGTACTTC
CASSNRRTGTQETQYF
>TRBV7-6|TRBD1|.|TRBJ2-6
TGTGCCAGCAGCTTAGATAAAGGACAGGGGGCTCTCGGGGCCAACGTCCTGACTTTC
CASSLDKGQGALGANVLTF
>TRBV7-2|.|.|TRBJ2-7
TGTGCCAGCAGCCCCATGGGAGGGACAGATTACGAGCAGTACTTC
CASSPMGGTDYEQYF
>TRBV24-1|TRBD2|.|TRBJ2-1
TGTGCCACCAGTGATCCTAGCGGGAGGGAGTACAATGAGCAGTTCTTC
CATSDPSGREYNEQFF
>TRBV4-1|TRBD2|.|TRBJ2-7
TGCGCCAGCAGCCCCCTCGGAGTGGGAGGGAGCTCCTACGAGCAGTACTTC
CASSPLGVGGSSYEQYF
>TRBV12-3/TRBV12-4|.|.|TRBJ1-4
TGTGCCAGCAGTTTAGGAGGGAAAGGAGGGGATGAAAAACTGTTTTTT
CASSLGGKGGDEKLFF
>TRBV18|TRBD2|few|TRBJ2-1
TGTGCCAGCTCACCCACCCTCGCTAGCGGGTCGGTTGAGCAGTTCTTC
CASSPTLASGSVEQFF
>TRBV24-1|.|.|TRBJ2-1
TGTGCCACCAGTCCTAACCGGGCCGCAACCTACAATGAGCAGTTCTTC
CATSPNRAATYNEQFF
>TRBV12-3/TRBV12-4|TRBD1|.|TRBJ1-2
TGTGCCAGCAGTCCGGGGACAGGGACCTACTATGGCTACACCTTC
CASSPGTGTYYGYTF